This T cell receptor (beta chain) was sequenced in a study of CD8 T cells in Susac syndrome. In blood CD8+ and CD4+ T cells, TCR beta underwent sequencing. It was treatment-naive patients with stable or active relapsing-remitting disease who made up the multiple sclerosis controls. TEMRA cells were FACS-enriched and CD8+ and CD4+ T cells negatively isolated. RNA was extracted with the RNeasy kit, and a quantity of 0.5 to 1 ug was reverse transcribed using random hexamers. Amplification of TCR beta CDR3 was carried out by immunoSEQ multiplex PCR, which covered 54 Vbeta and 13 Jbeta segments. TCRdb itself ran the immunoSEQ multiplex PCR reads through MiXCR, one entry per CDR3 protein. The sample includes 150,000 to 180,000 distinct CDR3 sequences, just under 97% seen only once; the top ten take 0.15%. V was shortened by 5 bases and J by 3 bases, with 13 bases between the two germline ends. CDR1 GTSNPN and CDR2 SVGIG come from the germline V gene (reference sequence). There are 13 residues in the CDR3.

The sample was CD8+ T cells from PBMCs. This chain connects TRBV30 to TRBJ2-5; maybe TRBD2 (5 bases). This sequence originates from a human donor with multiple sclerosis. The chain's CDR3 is CAWWLAVEETQYF. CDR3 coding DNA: TGTGCCTGGTGGCTAGCAGTAGAAGAGACCCAGTACTTC.